These 6 T cell receptor beta chains share one sample of origin, sequenced in a study of cytomegalovirus exposure and HLA in healthy donors. Profiled with immunoSEQ multiplex PCR; TCRdb holds only in-frame clones, not every one. The repertoire has around 150,000 clones, approximately 84% of them found once; the top ten carry 9.5% to 13%. The sequencing input was PBMCs. The receptors shown here come from a man under 40 in good health and CMV-seropositive.

V is TRBV19 and J is TRBJ2-1; D gene uncertain. CDR1 and CDR2 (germline): LNHDA, SQIVND (reference sequence). V was pared by 6 bases and J by 1 base, with 10 bases between. This CDR3 is 14 amino acids long. This CDR3 is CASSATLSYNEQFF. The DNA of the CDR3 is TGTGCCAGTAGCGCGACTCTTTCCTACAATGAGCAGTTCTTC.

This chain joins TRBV5-1 and TRBJ1-1; D not certain. The CDR3 is 15 amino acids. V lost 0 bases and J lost 0, with 9 bases in between. Germline assignment: CDR1 SGHRS and CDR2 YFSETQ. Written as DNA, the CDR3 is TGCGCCAGCAGCTTGGGTGCAGGATTGAACACTGAAGCTTTCTTT. It translates to CASSLGAGLNTEAFF.

The genes are TRBV18 and TRBJ1-5; D ambiguous. CDR3 length: 15 residues. Germline assignment: CDR1 KGHSH and CDR2 LQKENI. Trimming cost V 4 bases and J 7 bases, with 17 bases left between them. CDR3 region: CASSLSSLPGQPQHF. CDR3 coding DNA: TGTGCCAGCTCACTGTCGAGCCTTCCCGGGCAGCCCCAGCATTTT.

There are a few counts of this clone. The CDR3 DNA follows: TGCGCCAGCAGCCAGGTGCCACAGGATGATTACGAGCAGTACTTC. Translating it yields CASSQVPQDDYEQYF. The chain is built from TRBV4-1 and TRBJ2-7; maybe TRBD1 (5 bases). Trimming took off 3 bases at V and 4 bases at J, with 16 bases between the two ends. The V gene's germline CDR1 is MGHRA and CDR2 YSYEKL. The CDR3 covers 15 residues.

In this sample, this clone turned up once. This CDR3 reads CASSPGTGPDEQYF. The CDR3 coding sequence is TGTGCCAGCAGCCCCGGGACAGGGCCCGACGAGCAGTACTTC. V is TRBV7-9 and J is TRBJ2-7; 9 bases are a match to TRBD1. Germline assignment: CDR1 SEHNR and CDR2 FQNEAQ (reference sequence). V dropped 5 bases and J dropped 5; count of bases not matched to a gene: 7. The CDR3 is 14 amino acids. The variable domain in full, with the rest retrieved from reference TRBV7-9 and TRBJ2-7, is DTGVSQNPRHKITKRGQNVTFRCDPISEHNRLYWYRQTLGQGPEFLTYFQNEAQLEKSRLLSDRFSAERPKGSFSTLEIQRTEQGDSAMYLCASSPGTGPDEQYFGPGTRLTVT.

The rearrangement uses TRBV2 and TRBJ2-2, with 9 bases aligning to TRBD2. Looked up from germline, CDR1 is SNHLY and CDR2 is FYNNEI. CDR3 length: 16 amino acids. V shed 3 bases, J shed 6 bases, and the junction held 8 bases outside the gene matches. CDR3 coding DNA: TGTGCCAGCAGTGATGGCCCGGGACTAGCCCCCGGGGAGCTGTTTTTT. This translates into CASSDGPGLAPGELFF.